The clone carrying this T cell receptor beta chain was counted a single time. Its specificity is unknown. The data are from a study of T cell responses to AZD1222 COVID-19 vaccine. The assay was immunoSEQ multiplex PCR, and TCRdb's table has in-frame clones only and misses some. This sample has 50,000 to 85,000 clones; about four fifths occur once, and the top ten carry around 25%. Study results and caveats: Regions 160-218 and 743-854 held dominance among vaccine-associated CD4 TCRs, which spanned spike.

This sample comprised peripheral blood, obtained on day 0 of MenACWY control vaccination. This clonotype originated in an adult in good health.

CDR3 loop: CASSQRGVTGELFF. CDR3 nucleotides: TGTGCCAGCAGTCAACGAGGTGTTACCGGGGAGCTGTTTTTT. The chain employs TRBV6-5 and TRBJ2-2, with unresolved D. CDR1 and CDR2 (germline): MNHEY, SVGAGI. There are 14 residues in the CDR3. Trimming took off 5 bases at V and 5 bases at J, with 12 bases between the two ends.